This passage covers 16 T cell receptor beta chains from one sample sequenced in a study of blood T cell repertoires in COVID-19 (dated by TCRdb to about 2020). Libraries were prepared through the immunoSEQ multiplex PCR assay. TCRdb carries this immuneACCESS record with in-frame sequences only. Its versions omit some clonotypes, under half of them owing to an unresolved V gene in the studies checked, with the rest unexplained. For this sample the table gives under 400,000 clones, of which roughly nine tenths were detected only once. 3.5% to 4% of the sample belongs to the ten largest clones. Sequencing was carried out using peripheral blood. The source of these receptors is a woman in her sixties with COVID-19, enrolled during active disease.

This sequence joins TRBV3-1 (or the pseudogene TRBV3-2) and TRBJ1-1; 7 positions match TRBD1. This CDR3 has 17 amino acids. CDR1 is LGHDT, CDR2 YNNKEL, per germline (reference sequence). Trimming at V came to 4 bases and at J to 0 bases, leaving 11 bases not matched to a gene. CDR3 loop: CASSRHLTGQMNTEAFF. CDR3 in DNA: TGTGCCAGCAGCCGACACCTGACAGGGCAAATGAACACTGAAGCTTTCTTT.

This clone was seen once. In nucleotides, the CDR3 is TGTGCCAGCAGCTCAAGCGGTGGGTCGAACACTGAAGCTTTCTTT. Its protein product is CASSSSGGSNTEAFF. The chain has TRBV9 and TRBJ1-1; D gene unclear. The germline V gene encodes CDR1 SGDLS and CDR2 YYNGEE. The CDR3 runs to 15 residues. The V end lost 4 bases, the J end lost 1 base, and 14 bases lay between the germline ends.

The chain uses TRBV6-4 and TRBJ1-2, with D unresolved. The ends were cut back, 8 bases at V and 5 bases at J, with 12 bases in the middle. Germline V lookup: CDR1 MRHNA, CDR2 SNTAGT. This CDR3 contains 12 residues. The DNA of the CDR3 is TGTGCCAGCTCCTCCCCGGGGTATGGCTACACCTTC. Amino acid sequence: CASSSPGYGYTF.

This clone was recorded only once. The chain uses TRBV5-4 and TRBJ1-1; 8 bases fit TRBD1. Germline CDR1 and CDR2: SGHNT and YYREEE (reference sequence). The V and J ends lost 4 bases and 1 base, in that order; junction bases with no gene match: 6. There are 15 residues in the CDR3. CDR3 in DNA: TGTGCCAGCAGCGTTCAGGGGGCGGGGAACACTGAAGCTTTCTTT. The encoded protein is CASSVQGAGNTEAFF. Based on the CDR3 plus reference TRBV5-4 and TRBJ1-1, the full variable domain is ETGVTQSPTHLIKTRGQQVTLRCSSQSGHNTVSWYQQALGQGPQFIFQYYREEENGRGNFPPRFSGLQFPNYSSELNVNALELDDSALYLCASSVQGAGNTEAFFGQGTRLTVV.

The chain recombines TRBV15 with TRBJ2-7, with TRBD2 matching over 13 bases. V shed 3 bases, J shed 3 bases, and the junction held 5 bases outside the gene matches. Germline V gene lookup returns CDR1 LNHNV and CDR2 YYDKDF (reference sequence). The CDR3 totals 16 residues. CDR3 in DNA: TGTGCCACCAGCAGGTCCGGGACTAGCGGGGTCTACGAGCAGTACTTC. This encodes CATSRSGTSGVYEQYF.

This chain uses TRBV10-3 with TRBJ1-1; D is unresolved. Germline V CDR1 and CDR2: ENHRY, SYGVKD. With 6 bases removed from V and 10 bases from J, the gap between germline ends came to 15 bases. The CDR3 is 12 residues long. The CDR3 loop is CAIRPLTGGAFF. Here the CDR3 DNA reads TGTGCCATCAGGCCATTGACGGGTGGAGCTTTCTTT.

This clone was found many times. This chain links TRBV5-1 with TRBJ1-5; no clear D. Germline loops: CDR1 SGHRS, CDR2 YFSETQ. The CDR3 totals 15 residues. V lost 0 bases to trimming and J lost 3 bases, with 10 bases between them. As DNA, the CDR3 is TGCGCCAGCAGCTTGGGACCCCAGGACAATCAGCCCCAGCATTTT. Its translation is CASSLGPQDNQPQHF.

As for this clone: Relative to the germline gene, one junction end is altered; a read error may explain this. The chain uses TRBV6-5 and TRBJ1-5; D ambiguous. The CDR3 extends over 14 amino acids. Germline-derived CDR1 and CDR2 are MNHEY and SVGAGI. CDR3 in amino acids: CASSDSGDNQPQHF. The DNA for the CDR3 is TGTGCCAGCAGTGACTCGGGAGACAATCAGCCCCAGCATTTT.

V is TRBV27 and J is TRBJ2-5; D is possibly TRBD1 (6 bases). Trimming removed 4 bases at V and 5 bases at J, with 14 bases between. This CDR3 is 14 amino acids long. Germline V lookup: CDR1 MNHEY, CDR2 SMNVEV (reference sequence). The CDR3 protein is CASSSYREGETQYF. DNA of the CDR3: TGTGCCAGCAGTTCCTACAGGGAAGGTGAGACCCAGTACTTC.

This rearrangement joins TRBV20-1 to TRBJ1-2; D unresolved. The CDR3 covers 12 residues. Germline assignment: CDR1 DFQATT and CDR2 SNEGSKA (reference sequence). V was clipped by 3 bases and J by 4 bases, with 9 bases between them. The CDR3 region is CSASPVFYGYTF. The CDR3 DNA reads as TGCAGTGCTAGTCCGGTGTTCTATGGCTACACCTTC.

CDR3 sequence: CANQRGQTGGNQPQHF. The CDR3 coding sequence is TGTGCCAACCAACGGGGTCAAACGGGGGGCAATCAGCCCCAGCATTTT. The V gene is TRBV28, the J gene TRBJ1-5; weak D call: TRBD1 (5 bases). V lost 10 bases, J lost 2 bases, and 21 bases lay in between. The CDR3 covers 16 residues. CDR1 and CDR2 from the germline V gene are MDHEN and SYDVKM. Drawing the rest from reference TRBV28 and TRBJ1-5, the complete variable domain is DVKVTQSSRYLVKRTGEKVFLECVQDMDHENMFWYRQDPGLGLRLIYFSYDVKMKEKGDIPEGYSVSREKKERFSLILESASTNQTSMYLCANQRGQTGGNQPQHFGDGTRLSIL.

V usage is TRBV20-1 and J usage is TRBJ2-3; D not certain. V lost 1 base and J 10 bases, leaving 9 bases between the germline ends. This CDR3 contains 11 residues. The germline gives CDR1 DFQATT, CDR2 SNEGSKA (reference sequence). The CDR3 loop reads CSARVGESQYF. In DNA form, the CDR3 reads TGCAGTGCTAGAGTCGGAGAGTCGCAGTATTTT.

The chain has TRBV10-3 and TRBJ1-4; no firm D call. The CDR3 contains 12 residues. Per the germline V gene, CDR1 is ENHRY and CDR2 is SYGVKD. V was cut by 2 bases and J by 5 bases, with 3 bases left in between. The CDR3 DNA sequence: TGTGCCATCAGTGAGCTAAATGAAAAACTGTTTTTT. Amino acid sequence: CAISELNEKLFF.

The chain uses TRBV2 and TRBJ2-7; 8 nucleotides line up with TRBD2. The CDR3 extends over 14 amino acids. J gave up 5 bases and V 6 bases, and 9 bases lay outside the gene matches. Germline V lookup: CDR1 SNHLY, CDR2 FYNNEI. DNA for the CDR3: TGTGCCAGCAGGCAGCCTAGCGGGTCTAACGAGCAGTACTTC. Translated: CASRQPSGSNEQYF.

The chain links TRBV11-2 to TRBJ1-6; 7 bases agree with TRBD1. Germline CDR1 is SGHAT and CDR2 is FQNNGV. Trimming took 7 bases from V and 13 from J; bases not matched to a gene: 13. The CDR3 is 14 residues long. CDR3 in DNA: TGTGCCAGCACCAGGGGGTCCCCCGGAAGTCCCCTCCACTTT. Its protein is CASTRGSPGSPLHF.

The chain carries TRBV18 and TRBJ1-1; D is unclear. This CDR3 contains 15 residues. Germline V lookup: CDR1 KGHSH, CDR2 LQKENI. Between the trimmed V and J ends, which lost 3 bases and 1 base, there was a span of 12 bases. The CDR3 bases are TGTGCCAGCTCACCGACTCGAGGGTCGAACACTGAAGCTTTCTTT. It yields the protein CASSPTRGSNTEAFF.